This entry concerns a single TCR beta chain. Original processing methods: Amplification from reference gene primers served as the basis for estimated nucleated cell counts. Assay used: immunoSEQ multiplex PCR; TCRdb lists only in-frame clones, some missing. The DNA gave D and trimming, while V, J and clone size come from that table. The sample comprises 150,000 to 200,000 clones, about 82% of which are singletons, and over 7.5% rests with the top ten. Germline V gene sequence: CDR1 SEHNR, CDR2 FQNEAQ (reference sequence). Trimming left V 4 bases short and J 2 bases short, with 17 bases between. The CDR3 is made up of 16 amino acids. The entry originates in a study of blood T cell repertoires in COVID-19. Study in general: Samples of COVID-19 (acute and convalescent) were obtained from the United States, Italy and Spain. In each case, the material was cDNA or gDNA derived from T cells, B-cell-depleted T cells, or PBMCs.

Donors of Cohort 3 who recovered were those that had two negative PCRs, clearance, or symptom resolution. This TCR came from a woman in her 30s who had recovered from COVID-19. The chain uses TRBV7-9 and TRBJ1-2, with TRBD1 as a possible D gene (5 bases). The sequenced sample was PBMCs or T cells enriched from blood (not recorded which). For the CDR3, the DNA is TGTGCCAGCAGCTCATCGAGGGACTGGTTGAACTATGGCTACACCTTC. It translates to CASSSSRDWLNYGYTF.